A single sample gave rise to the 19 T cell receptor beta chains below, sequenced in a study of beta chain features in type 1 diabetes (dated by TCRdb to the late 2010s). Overall study outcomes, separate from this receptor: In all four CD4+ subsets, TCRB CDR3 length was moderately but significantly shorter in type 1 diabetes patients.

These receptors' targets are unknown. Receptors were amplified or captured by the immunoSEQ multiplex PCR assay. The High Capacity cDNA Reverse Transcription Kit was used to reverse transcribe all of the isolated RNA, meaning that expressed TCRB transcripts were what got sequenced. Here the immuneACCESS table is served through TCRdb, limited to in-frame sequences with V and J called. Missing clones are a known gap in these copies; in checked studies unresolved V genes cover under half, and the rest lacks a known reason. The sample data list 160,000 or so clones, and roughly 9% of these were observed just once. The ten largest clones represent 0.7% of the sample. The sample consisted of central memory CD4+ T cells from blood. The receptor set was obtained from a woman in her twenties or thirties with type 1 diabetes.

The V and J genes are TRBV5-1 and TRBJ2-3, with unresolved D. Germline assignment: CDR1 SGHRS and CDR2 YFSETQ. The CDR3 length is 14 residues. Deletions cut 2 bases from V and 6 bases from J, with 13 bases between. DNA of the CDR3: TGCGCCAGCAGCTTCTATCTGAATGAGGATACGCAGTATTTT. Translating gives CASSFYLNEDTQYF.

This clone was counted between two and nine times. The chain couples TRBV6-5 to TRBJ2-7; TRBD1 agrees at 11 bases. This CDR3 is 14 amino acids long. Germline V CDR1 and CDR2: MNHEY, SVGAGI. The trim removed 4 bases at V and 4 bases at J, leaving 3 bases unmatched. The CDR3 DNA reads TGTGCCAGCAGTTTGGACAGGGGGCAGTACGAGCAGTACTTC. Encoded protein: CASSLDRGQYEQYF.

In this sample, this clone turned up a few times. CDR3: CASNAAGWSYEQYF. CDR3 DNA: TGTGCCAGCAATGCCGCAGGGTGGTCCTACGAGCAGTACTTC. The rearrangement links TRBV2 to TRBJ2-7; a weak D match, TRBD1 (5 bases). CDR3 length equals 14 residues. Germline V gene data show CDR1 as SNHLY and CDR2 as FYNNEI. V lost 7 bases and J lost 1, with 14 bases in between.

This clone has ten or more counts. Other DNA sequences from this sample encode an identical CDR3 as well. This chain joins TRBV18 and TRBJ2-1; TRBD2 agrees at 13 bases. With V trimmed by 3 bases and J by 6 bases, 2 bases remained unmatched. From germline, CDR1 is KGHSH and CDR2 LQKENI. The CDR3 contains 15 residues. The chain's CDR3 is CASSPGLAGVNEQFF. For the CDR3, the DNA is TGTGCCAGCTCACCCGGACTAGCGGGAGTCAATGAGCAGTTCTTC.

The rearrangement uses TRBV4-3 and TRBJ2-4, with a possible D match to TRBD2 (6 bases). The germline CDR1 and CDR2 sequences are LGHNA and YSLEER. Trimming took off 0 bases at V and 9 bases at J, with 15 bases between the two ends. This CDR3 is built from 15 residues. In DNA form, the CDR3 reads TGCGCCAGCAGCCAAGATATAAAGACTAGTAGCATTCAGTACTTC. It translates to CASSQDIKTSSIQYF.

This clone has more than one count but fewer than ten. V usage is TRBV6-1 and J usage is TRBJ2-3; a possible D gene is TRBD1 (6 bases). This CDR3 spans 15 amino acids. Germline CDR1 and CDR2: MNHNS and SASEGT. Trimming took 3 bases from V and 0 from J, leaving 10 bases between them. CDR3 DNA: TGTGCCAGCAGTGAGGGACACGGAAGCACAGATACGCAGTATTTT. As protein: CASSEGHGSTDTQYF.

V and J are TRBV15 and TRBJ2-5, with 8 positions matching TRBD1. Per germline, CDR1 LNHNV and CDR2 YYDKDF (reference sequence). J lost 3 bases, V lost 3 bases, and 6 bases had no gene match. The CDR3 is 15 residues long. The CDR3 bases are TGTGCCACCAGCAGGACAGGGGAAACCAAAGAGACCCAGTACTTC. Its protein is CATSRTGETKETQYF.

The chain carries TRBV2 and TRBJ1-2; no reliable D call. V lost 6 bases to trimming and J lost 1 base, with 9 bases between them. This CDR3 comprises 13 residues. Germline lookup yields CDR1 SNHLY and CDR2 FYNNEI. CDR3 sequence (DNA): TGTGCCAGCAGCGCAGACAATAACTATGGCTACACCTTC. This translates into CASSADNNYGYTF.

This clone was found a few times. The genes are TRBV18 and TRBJ1-1; D is possibly TRBD1 (5 bases). The CDR3 totals 15 residues. Trimming cost V 3 bases and J 4 bases, with 15 bases left between them. The germline V gene has CDR1 KGHSH and CDR2 LQKENI. DNA of the CDR3: TGTGCCAGCTCACCGGCAGGGAGGTTCAGCACTGAAGCTTTCTTT. Amino acids: CASSPAGRFSTEAFF.

This sequence joins TRBV28 and TRBJ2-3; maybe TRBD2 (5 bases). Germline CDR1 reads MDHEN; CDR2 reads SYDVKM. The CDR3 is made up of 15 amino acids. V was cut by 1 base and J by 0 bases, with 8 bases left in between. This chain's CDR3 is CASSLFTGSTDTQYF. Here the CDR3 DNA reads TGTGCCAGCAGTTTATTTACGGGAAGCACAGATACGCAGTATTTT.

This chain connects TRBV6-1 to TRBJ2-3, with D possibly matching TRBD2 (5 bases). CDR3 length: 14 residues. Trimming took 4 bases from V and 7 from J, leaving 15 bases between them. Germline V gene data show CDR1 as MNHNS and CDR2 as SASEGT. The CDR3 nucleotides read TGTGCCAGCAGTGTTGGAGCGGAACCGAATACGCAGTATTTT. Protein product: CASSVGAEPNTQYF.

This rearrangement joins TRBV11-2 to TRBJ2-7; D is possibly TRBD1 (5 bases). The CDR3 totals 14 residues. The germline gives CDR1 SGHAT, CDR2 FQNNGV. Trimming cost V 5 bases and J 3 bases, with 14 bases left between them. CDR3 DNA sequence: TGTGCCAGCAGCCCCGATGGGCAGGGCTACGAGCAGTACTTC. Its protein product is CASSPDGQGYEQYF. Full variable domain (outside the CDR3, taken from reference TRBV11-2 and TRBJ2-7): EAGVAQSPRYKIIEKRQSVAFWCNPISGHATLYWYQQILGQGPKLLIQFQNNGVVDDSQLPKDRFSAERLKGVDSTLKIQPAKLEDSAVYLCASSPDGQGYEQYFGPGTRLTVT.

V gene TRBV19 combines with J gene TRBJ1-5; D ambiguous. CDR1 is LNHDA, CDR2 SQIVND, per germline (reference sequence). V was shortened by 4 bases and J by 11 bases, with 15 bases between the two germline ends. CDR3 length: 13 amino acids. The CDR3 spells CASSRFGVSTQHF. The CDR3 DNA is TGTGCCAGTAGTAGGTTCGGGGTCAGCACCCAGCATTTT. Full variable domain (outside the CDR3, taken from reference TRBV19 and TRBJ1-5): DGGITQSPKYLFRKEGQNVTLSCEQNLNHDAMYWYRQDPGQGLRLIYYSQIVNDFQKGDIAEGYSVSREKKESFPLTVTSAQKNPTAFYLCASSRFGVSTQHFGDGTRLSIL.

This clone was found a few times. The chain carries TRBV18 and TRBJ2-3; D is possibly TRBD2 (6 bases). CDR3 length: 17 residues. V gave up 5 bases and J gave up 0 bases, with 18 bases separating them. Germline assignment: CDR1 KGHSH and CDR2 LQKENI. The DNA for the CDR3 is TGTGCCAGCTCAACTACATCGCGGGACGGAAGCACAGATACGCAGTATTTT. This translates into CASSTTSRDGSTDTQYF.

This clone showed up just a few times. The chain combines TRBV29-1 with TRBJ1-1; D is ambiguous. Germline CDR1 is SQVTM and CDR2 is ANQGSEA. The CDR3 runs to 15 residues. V was cut by 8 bases and J by 1 base, with 20 bases left in between. The CDR3, as DNA: TGCAGCTATTCTCGGCCTAGTGTGGCGAACACTGAAGCTTTCTTT. Translated: CSYSRPSVANTEAFF.

This clone was observed a handful of times. CDR3 amino acids: CASSVGGTSLGELFF. CDR3 nucleotide sequence: TGTGCCAGCAGCGTAGGCGGGACCAGTCTCGGGGAGCTGTTTTTT. J is TRBJ2-2 and V is TRBV9; perhaps TRBD2 as D (6 bases). CDR1 is SGDLS, CDR2 YYNGEE, per germline. This CDR3 has 15 amino acids. V was clipped by 0 bases and J by 7 bases, with 13 bases between them.

This clone was detected a few times. The rearrangement links TRBV18 to TRBJ2-1; unclear D gene. The CDR3 length is 13 residues. The germline V gene encodes CDR1 KGHSH and CDR2 LQKENI. V was pared by 5 bases and J by 5 bases, with 10 bases between. DNA of the CDR3: TGTGCCAGCTCAACGAGTGAGCACAATGAGCAGTTCTTC. Its protein is CASSTSEHNEQFF.

The rearrangement uses TRBV6-5 and TRBJ2-7; maybe TRBD1 (5 bases). Germline V gene sequence: CDR1 MNHEY, CDR2 SVGAGI. This CDR3 is built from 15 residues. The ends were cut back, 6 bases at V and 2 bases at J, with 17 bases in the middle. CDR3 nucleotide sequence: TGTGCCAGCAGAAACGCCCGACAGTCCACCTACGAGCAGTACTTC. Translated: CASRNARQSTYEQYF.

The gene calls are TRBV9 and TRBJ2-6, with D possibly TRBD1 on 6 matching bases. V lost 4 bases and J 1 base, leaving 18 bases between the germline ends. CDR1 and CDR2 from the germline V gene are SGDLS and YYNGEE. CDR3 length: 18 amino acids. CDR3 in DNA: TGTGCCAGCAGCAAGACAGGACGGTTAGATTCTGGGGCCAACGTCCTGACTTTC. The encoded protein is CASSKTGRLDSGANVLTF. The complete variable domain, with remaining parts taken from reference TRBV9 and TRBJ2-6, reads DSGVTQTPKHLITATGQRVTLRCSPRSGDLSVYWYQQSLDQGLQFLIQYYNGEERAKGNILERFSAQQFPDLHSELNLSSLELGDSALYFCASSKTGRLDSGANVLTFGAGSRLTVL.